This T cell receptor beta chain was observed in a study of T cell changes during pregnancy in multiple sclerosis. The V and J ends lost 0 bases and 2 bases respectively, with 8 bases between them. The CDR3 runs 14 residues. CDR1 and CDR2 (germline): SGDLS, YYNGEE. This table comes from immunoSEQ multiplex PCR, and its TCRdb copy is limited to in-frame clones, with some not included. Of about 89,000 clones detected, 90% to 95% appear once; the ten largest clones hold around 0.86%. The TCR was taken from a female donor with multiple sclerosis, enrolled in a pregnancy study. The source material was peripheral blood, sampled in the third trimester of pregnancy. This sequence joins TRBV9 and TRBJ1-2; perhaps TRBD1 as D (5 bases). The CDR3 spells CASSVGQGNYGYTF. The DNA for the CDR3 is TGTGCCAGCAGCGTAGGGCAGGGAAACTATGGCTACACCTTC.